These 19 T cell receptor beta chains were all obtained from the same sample, sequenced in a study of Tregs in tolerant kidney transplant recipients. Their recognized antigens are unknown. Sequencing used immunoSEQ multiplex PCR; TCRdb keeps in-frame clones, though not all of them. The sample carries around 30,000 clones, under 90% recorded once. The sample was Tregs from blood cultured with allogeneic cells. These receptor sequences come from a human donor in good health.

The rearrangement uses TRBV29-1 and TRBJ2-1, with D unresolved. Trimming took off 3 bases at V and 8 bases at J, with 14 bases between the two ends. Looked up from germline, CDR1 is SQVTM and CDR2 is ANQGSEA. CDR3 length equals 13 residues. The CDR3 is CSVDGRVTDEQFF. In nucleotides, the CDR3 is TGCAGCGTTGACGGTAGAGTTACAGATGAGCAGTTCTTC.

The chain is built from TRBV10-3 and TRBJ2-7, with D uncertain. With 4 bases removed from V and 2 bases from J, the gap between germline ends came to 12 bases. Germline CDR1 ENHRY, CDR2 SYGVKD. The length of the CDR3 is 14 residues. CDR3 DNA: TGTGCCATCAGTGGGTCAGCCAGAGCCTACGAGCAGTACTTC. The encoded protein is CAISGSARAYEQYF.

This clone has more than one count but fewer than ten. The V and J genes are TRBV13 and TRBJ2-3; D is uncertain. The CDR3 extends over 13 amino acids. Per germline, CDR1 PRHDT and CDR2 FYEKMQ (reference sequence). Trimming left V 5 bases short and J 1 base short, with 7 bases between. The CDR3 DNA is TGTGCCAGCAGCGCCAGAGGCACAGATACGCAGTATTTT. This codes for CASSARGTDTQYF.

This chain links TRBV5-4 with TRBJ2-7; D remains unclear. The CDR3 totals 14 residues. Per germline, CDR1 SGHNT and CDR2 YYREEE (reference sequence). V lost 3 bases and J lost 2, with 12 bases in between. As DNA, the CDR3 is TGTGCCAGCAGCTCTCCCGCCAGTCCCTACGAGCAGTACTTC. Encoded protein: CASSSPASPYEQYF.

This chain links TRBV9 with TRBJ2-5; D might be TRBD2 (5 bases). The CDR3 runs to 13 residues. CDR1 is SGDLS and CDR2 is YYNGEE in the germline V gene. Deletions cut 3 bases from V and 3 bases from J, with 9 bases between. CDR3 in DNA: TGTGCCAGCAGCGCCGGAGCGGAAGAGACCCAGTACTTC. This codes for CASSAGAEETQYF.

The V call is TRBV9, the J call TRBJ2-5; 11 nucleotides align to TRBD2. Trimming cost V 0 bases and J 2 bases; bases outside gene matches: 6. Germline lookup yields CDR1 SGDLS and CDR2 YYNGEE. CDR3 length equals 17 residues. CDR3 in DNA: TGTGCCAGCAGCGTAGGCGGTAGCGGGGGGGCACAAGAGACCCAGTACTTC. It specifies CASSVGGSGGAQETQYF.

The chain joins TRBV13 to TRBJ2-4, with D perhaps matching TRBD2 (5 bases). V lost 3 bases and J lost 2, with 8 bases in between. Germline V gene data show CDR1 as PRHDT and CDR2 as FYEKMQ (reference sequence). This CDR3 is 14 amino acids long. CDR3 in DNA: TGTGCCAGCAGCTTTCGGGGTTCCAAAAACATTCAGTACTTC. This encodes CASSFRGSKNIQYF.

This chain joins TRBV5-6 and TRBJ2-3; D possibly corresponds to TRBD1 (5 bases). The CDR3 consists of 16 residues. Germline lookup yields CDR1 SGHDT and CDR2 YYEEEE. The V end lost 1 base, the J end lost 5 bases, and 17 bases lay between the germline ends. Written as DNA, the CDR3 is TGTGCCAGCAGCTTGTGGGTGGGGCCGTCGTTAGATACGCAGTATTTT. Residues: CASSLWVGPSLDTQYF.

The genes are TRBV11-2 and TRBJ2-5; D is uncertain. V lost 0 bases to trimming and J lost 4 bases, with 0 bases between them. Germline V gene lookup returns CDR1 SGHAT and CDR2 FQNNGV. This CDR3 contains 11 residues. CDR3 residues: CASSLEETQYF. The CDR3 region has the DNA TGTGCCAGCAGCTTAGAAGAGACCCAGTACTTC. Based on the CDR3 plus reference TRBV11-2 and TRBJ2-5, the full variable domain is EAGVAQSPRYKIIEKRQSVAFWCNPISGHATLYWYQQILGQGPKLLIQFQNNGVVDDSQLPKDRFSAERLKGVDSTLKIQPAKLEDSAVYLCASSLEETQYFGPGTRLLVL.

The V call is TRBV7-9, the J call TRBJ2-4; tentatively, D is TRBD1 (5 bases). Germline CDR1 is SEHNR and CDR2 is FQNEAQ (reference sequence). The CDR3 is 14 amino acids. V was pared by 0 bases and J by 3 bases, with 6 bases between. CDR3 sequence: CASSLAGDKNIQYF. DNA of the CDR3: TGTGCCAGCAGCTTAGCAGGGGACAAAAACATTCAGTACTTC.

This rearrangement joins TRBV10-2 to TRBJ2-7; no clear D. Germline CDR1 reads WSHSY; CDR2 reads SAAADI. The CDR3 contains 11 residues. Trimming took 4 bases from V and 7 from J, leaving 8 bases between them. CDR3 amino acids: CASSGWIEQYF. The DNA of the CDR3 is TGCGCCAGCAGTGGTTGGATAGAGCAGTACTTC.

The rearrangement uses TRBV28 and TRBJ2-1; 14 bases are shared with TRBD2. After removal of 3 bases from V and 5 bases from J, the junction contained 6 bases not matched to a gene. The length of the CDR3 is 17 residues. Germline values: CDR1 MDHEN, CDR2 SYDVKM. The CDR3 loop is CASSFGLAGGPNNEQFF. In DNA, the CDR3 is TGTGCCAGCAGTTTTGGACTAGCGGGGGGACCAAACAATGAGCAGTTCTTC. The full variable domain, completed using reference TRBV28 and TRBJ2-1, is DVKVTQSSRYLVKRTGEKVFLECVQDMDHENMFWYRQDPGLGLRLIYFSYDVKMKEKGDIPEGYSVSREKKERFSLILESASTNQTSMYLCASSFGLAGGPNNEQFFGPGTRLTVL.

This chain uses TRBV10-3 with TRBJ2-5; D is uncertain. Germline V lookup: CDR1 ENHRY, CDR2 SYGVKD. The V end lost 3 bases, the J end lost 5 bases, and 4 bases lay between the germline ends. The CDR3 length is 11 residues. This CDR3 is CAISEWETQYF. In DNA form, the CDR3 reads TGTGCCATCAGTGAATGGGAGACCCAGTACTTC.

The CDR3 DNA reads as TGTGCCAGTAGTATAACAGGGTACGCGGGCTACACCTTC. It codes for CASSITGYAGYTF. The chain joins TRBV19 to TRBJ1-2; a weak D match, TRBD1 (6 bases). Trimming removed 2 bases from V and 8 bases from J, with 12 bases in between. Germline CDR1 and CDR2: LNHDA and SQIVND (reference sequence). There are 13 residues in the CDR3.

The chain has TRBV6-1 and TRBJ2-3; D not resolved. This CDR3 has 12 amino acids. The germline V and J ends were trimmed by 9 bases and 1 base, with 8 bases remaining between them. The V gene's germline CDR1 is MNHNS and CDR2 SASEGT. The CDR3 loop is CASLGGTDTQYF. Here the CDR3 DNA reads TGTGCCAGTTTAGGTGGCACAGATACGCAGTATTTT.

The chain carries TRBV2 and TRBJ1-2; tentative D call: TRBD1 (5 bases). Trimming stripped 8 bases from V and 10 bases from J, with 17 bases between. Germline V lookup: CDR1 SNHLY, CDR2 FYNNEI. The CDR3 is 12 residues long. CDR3 nucleotides: TGTGCCAGCGCGAGTCGGGCAGGGATCTACACCTTC. Translating it yields CASASRAGIYTF.

V and J are TRBV5-4 and TRBJ1-3, with unresolved D. Germline V gives CDR1 SGHNT, CDR2 YYREEE (reference sequence). Trimming stripped 4 bases from V and 2 bases from J, with 16 bases between. The CDR3 has 16 residues. As DNA, the CDR3 is TGTGCCAGCAGCCCCCCCGACGGCCTCCCTGGAAACACCATATATTTT. It yields the protein CASSPPDGLPGNTIYF.

The V and J genes are TRBV7-3 and TRBJ1-2, with TRBD1 as a possible D gene (5 bases). The germline V gene encodes CDR1 SGHTA and CDR2 FQGTGA. The CDR3 spans 13 residues. Trimming shortened V by 2 bases and J by 8 bases, and 12 bases separated the two germline ends. The CDR3 region is CASSLARGRGYTF. In DNA form, the CDR3 reads TGTGCCAGCAGCTTAGCCCGGGGCCGGGGCTACACCTTC.

The chain recombines TRBV12-2 with TRBJ1-1. TRBV12-2 has pseudogene status. The CDR3 sequence is 16 residues long. The chain's CDR3 is CASRAWGRGERTEAFF. For the CDR3, the DNA is TGTGCAAGTCGCGCATGGGGGAGGGGAGAAAGAACTGAAGCTTTCTTT.